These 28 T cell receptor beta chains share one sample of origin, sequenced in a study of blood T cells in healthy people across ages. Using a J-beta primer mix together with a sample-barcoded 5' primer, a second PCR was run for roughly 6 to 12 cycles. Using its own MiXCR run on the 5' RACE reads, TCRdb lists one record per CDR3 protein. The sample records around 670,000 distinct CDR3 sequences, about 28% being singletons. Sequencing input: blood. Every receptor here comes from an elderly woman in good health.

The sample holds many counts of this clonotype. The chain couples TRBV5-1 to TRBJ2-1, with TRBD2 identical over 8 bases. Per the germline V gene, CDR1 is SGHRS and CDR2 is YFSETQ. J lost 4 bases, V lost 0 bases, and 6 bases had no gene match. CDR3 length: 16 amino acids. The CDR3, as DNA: TGCGCCAGCAGCTTGGAGGCAACGGGGGGGTACAATGAGCAGTTCTTC. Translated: CASSLEATGGYNEQFF.

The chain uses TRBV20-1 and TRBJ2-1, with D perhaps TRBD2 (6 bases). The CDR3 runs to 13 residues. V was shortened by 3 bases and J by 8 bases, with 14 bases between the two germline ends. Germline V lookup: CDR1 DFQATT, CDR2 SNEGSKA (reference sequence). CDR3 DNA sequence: TGCAGTGCTAGCTGGGAGGCAGGCGATGAGCAGTTCTTC. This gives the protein CSASWEAGDEQFF.

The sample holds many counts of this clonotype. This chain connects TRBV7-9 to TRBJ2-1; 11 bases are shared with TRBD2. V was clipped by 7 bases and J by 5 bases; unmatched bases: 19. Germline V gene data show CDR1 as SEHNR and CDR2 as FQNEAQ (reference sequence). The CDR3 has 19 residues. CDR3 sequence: CASKLLTHSGGAKDNEQFF. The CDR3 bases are TGTGCCAGCAAGCTTTTAACCCATAGCGGGGGGGCAAAGGACAATGAGCAGTTCTTC.

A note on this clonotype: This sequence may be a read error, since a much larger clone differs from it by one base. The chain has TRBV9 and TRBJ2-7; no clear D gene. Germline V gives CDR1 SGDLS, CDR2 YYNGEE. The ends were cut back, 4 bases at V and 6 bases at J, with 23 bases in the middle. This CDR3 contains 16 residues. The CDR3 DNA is TGTGCCAGCAGCCCGAAAAACATCCACCCATGGGGCGAGCAGTACTTC. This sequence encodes CASSPKNIHPWGEQYF.

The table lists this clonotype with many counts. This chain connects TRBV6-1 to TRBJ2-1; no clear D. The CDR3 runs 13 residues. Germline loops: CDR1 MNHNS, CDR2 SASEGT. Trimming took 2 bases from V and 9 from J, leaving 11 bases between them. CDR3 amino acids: CASSERNLFEQFF. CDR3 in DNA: TGTGCCAGCAGTGAACGTAATCTGTTTGAGCAGTTCTTC.

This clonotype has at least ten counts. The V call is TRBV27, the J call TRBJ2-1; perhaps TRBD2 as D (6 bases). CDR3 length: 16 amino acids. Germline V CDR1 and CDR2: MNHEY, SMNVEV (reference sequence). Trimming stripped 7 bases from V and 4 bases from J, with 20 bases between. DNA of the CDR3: TGTGCCAGCAAGTTTGGGGGGTTGGCTAGGTACAATGAGCAGTTCTTC. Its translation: CASKFGGLARYNEQFF.

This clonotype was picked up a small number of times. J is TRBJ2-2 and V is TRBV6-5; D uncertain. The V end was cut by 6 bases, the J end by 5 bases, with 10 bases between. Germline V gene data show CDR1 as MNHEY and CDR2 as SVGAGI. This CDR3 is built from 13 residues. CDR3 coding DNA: TGTGCCAGCAGGTGGTTGGGGACCGGGGAGCTGTTTTTT. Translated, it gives CASRWLGTGELFF.

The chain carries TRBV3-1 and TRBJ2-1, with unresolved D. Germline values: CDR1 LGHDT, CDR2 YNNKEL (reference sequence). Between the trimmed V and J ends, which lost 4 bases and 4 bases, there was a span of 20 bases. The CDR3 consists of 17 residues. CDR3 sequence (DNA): TGTGCCAGCAGCCTACAATTGGAGCACTTTTCTTACAATGAGCAGTTCTTC. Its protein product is CASSLQLEHFSYNEQFF.

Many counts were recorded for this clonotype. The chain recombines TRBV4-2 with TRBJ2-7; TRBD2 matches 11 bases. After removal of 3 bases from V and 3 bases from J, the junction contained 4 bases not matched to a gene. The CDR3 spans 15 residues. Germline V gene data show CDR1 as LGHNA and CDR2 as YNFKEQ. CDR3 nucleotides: TGTGCCAGCAGCCAGGGACTAGCGGCGGACTACGAGCAGTACTTC. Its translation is CASSQGLAADYEQYF.

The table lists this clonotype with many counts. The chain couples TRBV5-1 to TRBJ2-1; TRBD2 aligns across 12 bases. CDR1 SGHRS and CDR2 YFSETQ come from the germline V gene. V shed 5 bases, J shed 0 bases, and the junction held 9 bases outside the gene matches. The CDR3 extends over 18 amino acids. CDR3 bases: TGCGCCAGCAGTCAGGGACTAGCGGGTTCTAGCTCCTACAATGAGCAGTTCTTC. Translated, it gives CASSQGLAGSSSYNEQFF.

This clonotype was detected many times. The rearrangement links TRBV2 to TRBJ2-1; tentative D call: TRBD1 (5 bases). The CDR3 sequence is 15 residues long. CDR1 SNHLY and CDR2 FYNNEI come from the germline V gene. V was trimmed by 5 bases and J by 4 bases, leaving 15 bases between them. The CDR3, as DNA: TGTGCCAGCAGTCGATTGGGGCGTTCTTACAATGAGCAGTTCTTC. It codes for CASSRLGRSYNEQFF.

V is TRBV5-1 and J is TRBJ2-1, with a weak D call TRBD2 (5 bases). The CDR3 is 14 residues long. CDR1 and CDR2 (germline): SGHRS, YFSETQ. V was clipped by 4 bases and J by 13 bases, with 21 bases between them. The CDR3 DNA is TGCGCCAGCAGCCCAGTCGGGGTTGGAGAGACCCAGTTCTTC. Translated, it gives CASSPVGVGETQFF.

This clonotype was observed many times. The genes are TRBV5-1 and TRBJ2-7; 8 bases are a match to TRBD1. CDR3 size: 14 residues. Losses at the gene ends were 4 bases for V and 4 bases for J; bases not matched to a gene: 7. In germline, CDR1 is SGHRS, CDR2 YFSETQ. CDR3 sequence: CASSGGQAFYEQYF. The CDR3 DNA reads TGCGCCAGCAGCGGGGGACAGGCCTTTTACGAGCAGTACTTC.

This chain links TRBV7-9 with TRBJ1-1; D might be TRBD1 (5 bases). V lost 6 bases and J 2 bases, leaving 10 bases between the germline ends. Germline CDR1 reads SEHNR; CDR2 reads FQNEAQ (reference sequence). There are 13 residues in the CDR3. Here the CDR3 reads CASRPTENTEAFF. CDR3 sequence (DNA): TGTGCCAGCAGACCGACAGAAAACACTGAAGCTTTCTTT.

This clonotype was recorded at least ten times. The chain's CDR3 is CASSLEPLREQYF. The CDR3 DNA sequence: TGTGCCAGCAGCTTAGAACCCTTGAGGGAGCAGTACTTC. The V call is TRBV7-9, the J call TRBJ2-7; D gene ambiguous. The CDR3 is 13 amino acids. CDR1 and CDR2 from the germline V gene are SEHNR and FQNEAQ (reference sequence). V was clipped by 1 base and J by 7 bases, with 11 bases between them.

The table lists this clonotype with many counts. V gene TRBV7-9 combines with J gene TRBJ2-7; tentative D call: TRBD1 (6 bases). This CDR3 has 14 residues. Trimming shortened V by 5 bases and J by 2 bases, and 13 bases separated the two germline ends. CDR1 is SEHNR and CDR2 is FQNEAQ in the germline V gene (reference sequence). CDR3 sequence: CASSARTEPYEQYF. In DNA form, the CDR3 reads TGTGCCAGCAGCGCCCGGACAGAGCCCTACGAGCAGTACTTC.

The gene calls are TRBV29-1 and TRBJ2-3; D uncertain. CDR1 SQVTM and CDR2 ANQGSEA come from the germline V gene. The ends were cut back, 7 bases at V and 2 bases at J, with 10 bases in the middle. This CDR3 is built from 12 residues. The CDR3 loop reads CSGLTDTDTQYF. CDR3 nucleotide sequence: TGCAGCGGTTTAACGGACACAGATACGCAGTATTTT.

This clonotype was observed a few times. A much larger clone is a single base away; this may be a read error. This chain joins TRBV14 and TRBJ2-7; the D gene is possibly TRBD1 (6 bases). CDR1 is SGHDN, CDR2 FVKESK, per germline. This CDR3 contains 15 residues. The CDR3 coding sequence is TGTGTCAGCAGCCGTGGCAGGGGACCCTCCTACGAGCAGTACTTC. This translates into CVSSRGRGPSYEQYF.

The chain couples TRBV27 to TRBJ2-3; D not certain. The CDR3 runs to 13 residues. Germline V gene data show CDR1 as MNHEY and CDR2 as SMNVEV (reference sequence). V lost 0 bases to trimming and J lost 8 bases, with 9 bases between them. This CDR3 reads CASSLSRVVTQYF. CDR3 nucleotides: TGTGCCAGCAGTTTATCGCGAGTTGTTACGCAGTATTTT.

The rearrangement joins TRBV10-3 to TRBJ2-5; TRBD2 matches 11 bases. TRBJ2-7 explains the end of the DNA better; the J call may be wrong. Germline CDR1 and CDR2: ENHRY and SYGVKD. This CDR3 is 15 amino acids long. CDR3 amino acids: CAISGLAGSLYEQYF. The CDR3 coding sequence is TGTGCCATCAGTGGACTAGCGGGGTCCCTCTACGAGCAGTACTTC.

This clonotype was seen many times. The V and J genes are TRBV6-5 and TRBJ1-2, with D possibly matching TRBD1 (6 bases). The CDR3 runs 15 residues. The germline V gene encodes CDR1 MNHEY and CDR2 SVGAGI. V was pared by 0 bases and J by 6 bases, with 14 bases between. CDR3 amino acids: CASSYSRGPGNGYTF. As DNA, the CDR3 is TGTGCCAGCAGTTACTCCAGGGGTCCGGGGAATGGCTACACCTTC.

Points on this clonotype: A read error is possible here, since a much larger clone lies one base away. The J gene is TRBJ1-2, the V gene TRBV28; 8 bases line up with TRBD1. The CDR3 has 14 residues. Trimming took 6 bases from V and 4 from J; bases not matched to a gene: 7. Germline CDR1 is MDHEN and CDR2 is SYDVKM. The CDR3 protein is CASRLTTGGYGYTF. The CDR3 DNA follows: TGTGCCAGCAGGTTAACAACAGGGGGCTATGGCTACACCTTC.

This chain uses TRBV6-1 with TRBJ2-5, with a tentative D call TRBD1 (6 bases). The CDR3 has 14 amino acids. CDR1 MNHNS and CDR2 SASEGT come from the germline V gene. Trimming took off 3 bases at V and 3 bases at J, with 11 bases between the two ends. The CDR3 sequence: CASSDGTFKETQYF. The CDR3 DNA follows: TGTGCCAGCAGTGATGGGACATTTAAAGAGACCCAGTACTTC.

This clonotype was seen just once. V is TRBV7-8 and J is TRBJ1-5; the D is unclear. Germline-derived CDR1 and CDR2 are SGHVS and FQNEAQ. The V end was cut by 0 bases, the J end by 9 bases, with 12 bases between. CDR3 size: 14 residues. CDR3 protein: CASSLATFAWPQHF. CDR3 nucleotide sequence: TGTGCCAGCAGCTTAGCGACCTTCGCCTGGCCCCAGCATTTT. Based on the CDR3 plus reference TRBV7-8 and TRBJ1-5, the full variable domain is GAGVSQSPRYKVAKRGQDVALRCDPISGHVSLFWYQQALGQGPEFLTYFQNEAQLDKSGLPSDRFFAERPEGSVSTLKIQRTQQEDSAVYLCASSLATFAWPQHFGDGTRLSIL.

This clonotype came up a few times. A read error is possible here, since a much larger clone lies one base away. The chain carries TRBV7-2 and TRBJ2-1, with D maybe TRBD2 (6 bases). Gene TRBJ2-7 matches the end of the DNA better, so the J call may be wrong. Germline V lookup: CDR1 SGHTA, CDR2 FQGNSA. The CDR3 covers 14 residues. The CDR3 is CASSFGRGYNEQYF. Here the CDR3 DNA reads TGTGCCAGCAGCTTCGGGCGGGGTTACAATGAGCAGTACTTC.

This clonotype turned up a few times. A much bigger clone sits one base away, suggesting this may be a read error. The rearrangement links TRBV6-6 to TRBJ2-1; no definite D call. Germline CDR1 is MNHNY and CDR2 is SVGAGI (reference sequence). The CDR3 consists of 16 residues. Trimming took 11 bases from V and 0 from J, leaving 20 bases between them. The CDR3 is CACNLRQFSSYNEQFF. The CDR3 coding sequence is TGTGCCTGCAACTTAAGGCAGTTTAGCTCCTACAATGAGCAGTTCTTC.

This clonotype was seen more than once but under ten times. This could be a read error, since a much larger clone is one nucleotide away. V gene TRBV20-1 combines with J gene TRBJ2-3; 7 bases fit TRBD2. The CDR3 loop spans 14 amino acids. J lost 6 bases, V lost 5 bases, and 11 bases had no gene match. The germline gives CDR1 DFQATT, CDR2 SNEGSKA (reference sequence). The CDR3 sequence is CSAYSGARCDTQYF. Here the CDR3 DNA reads TGCAGTGCTTACAGCGGGGCACGGTGCGATACGCAGTATTTT.

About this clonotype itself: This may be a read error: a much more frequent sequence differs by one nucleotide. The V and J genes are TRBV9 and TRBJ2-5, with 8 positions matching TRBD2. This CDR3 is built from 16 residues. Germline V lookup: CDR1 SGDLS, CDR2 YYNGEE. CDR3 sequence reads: CTSSVGGGFLKETQYF. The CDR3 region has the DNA TGTACCAGCAGCGTAGGCGGGGGGTTCCTGAAAGAGACCCAGTACTTC.